Presented here are 17 T cell receptor beta chains from one specimen sequenced in a study of cytomegalovirus exposure and HLA in healthy donors (dated by TCRdb to 2015 to 2018). The library came from the immunoSEQ multiplex PCR assay. TCRdb limited this immuneACCESS table to in-frame rearrangements with V and J called. A share of clones is missing; checked studies link under half to unresolved V genes, and the rest is unexplained. Recorded for this sample are approximately 300,000 clones; roughly 87% of them occurred a single time. The top ten clones comprise 1.2% of the sample. Specimen: PBMCs. The receptors come from a woman aged 30 to 39 in good health and CMV-seropositive.

This chain connects TRBV19 to TRBJ2-3; 9 nucleotides agree with TRBD2. The V segment lost 3 bases and the J segment 5 bases; nucleotides outside the gene matches: 9. The CDR3 runs 16 residues. Germline V gives CDR1 LNHDA, CDR2 SQIVND (reference sequence). The CDR3 sequence is CASSIGGRALVDTQYF. As DNA, the CDR3 is TGTGCCAGTAGTATCGGCGGGAGGGCCCTCGTAGATACGCAGTATTTT.

The gene calls are TRBV7-3 and TRBJ1-2; TRBD1 agrees at 7 bases. The germline CDR1 and CDR2 sequences are SGHTA and FQGTGA. Trimming removed 2 bases from V and 5 bases from J; junction bases left unmatched: 2. This CDR3 contains 13 residues. The CDR3 reads CASSLGTEYGYTF. CDR3 sequence (DNA): TGTGCCAGCAGCTTAGGGACAGAATATGGCTACACCTTC.

V and J are TRBV7-2 and TRBJ1-2; D is uncertain. The V gene lost 5 bases and the J gene lost 7 bases, with 14 bases spanning the gap. Germline CDR1 SGHTA, CDR2 FQGNSA. There are 13 residues in the CDR3. In nucleotides, the CDR3 is TGTGCCAGCAGCACCACTTCGACATTTGGCTACACCTTC. Amino acids: CASSTTSTFGYTF.

V gene TRBV6-5 combines with J gene TRBJ2-3; a weak D match, TRBD1 (6 bases). Trimming cost V 1 base and J 3 bases, with 11 bases left between them. Germline V gene lookup returns CDR1 MNHEY and CDR2 SVGAGI. The length of the CDR3 is 15 residues. The CDR3 is CASSYFGQLTDTQYF. CDR3 nucleotides: TGTGCCAGCAGTTACTTCGGACAGCTAACAGATACGCAGTATTTT.

The chain recombines TRBV15 with TRBJ2-7; tentative D call: TRBD2 (5 bases). This CDR3 has 15 residues. In germline, CDR1 is LNHNV, CDR2 YYDKDF (reference sequence). V lost 0 bases and J lost 2, with 11 bases in between. The CDR3 DNA reads TGTGCCACCAGCAGAGACGCGGGTTTTGCCTACGAGCAGTACTTC. Its protein is CATSRDAGFAYEQYF.

The rearrangement links TRBV9 to TRBJ2-2, with 7 bases matching TRBD2. The trim removed 0 bases at V and 6 bases at J, leaving 5 bases unmatched. The CDR3 runs 15 residues. Germline CDR1 is SGDLS and CDR2 is YYNGEE. CDR3 protein: CASSVEERGPGELFF. In DNA form, the CDR3 reads TGTGCCAGCAGCGTAGAGGAGCGGGGCCCCGGGGAGCTGTTTTTT.

The chain uses TRBV4-3 and TRBJ1-2, with 7 nucleotides matching TRBD1. The CDR3 totals 16 residues. With V trimmed by 4 bases and J by 1 base, 9 bases remained unmatched. The germline CDR1 and CDR2 sequences are LGHNA and YSLEER. CDR3 in DNA: TGCGCCAGCAGCCTTGAAGACCGACAGGGTAACTATGGCTACACCTTC. Its translation: CASSLEDRQGNYGYTF.

The rearrangement joins TRBV5-1 to TRBJ2-7, with 14 bases identical to TRBD2. This CDR3 comprises 17 residues. V shed 4 bases and J 5 bases; nucleotides not matched to a gene: 11. Germline V CDR1 and CDR2: SGHRS, YFSETQ. CDR3 sequence (DNA): TGCGCCAGCAGCGCTTCACCCGGACTAGCGGGGGGTCACGAGCAGTACTTC. It translates to CASSASPGLAGGHEQYF.

The V call is TRBV25-1, the J call TRBJ1-3, with unresolved D. The CDR3 is 13 residues long. Trimming stripped 4 bases from V and 3 bases from J, with 7 bases between. Germline-derived CDR1 and CDR2 are MGHDK and SYGVNS. The CDR3, as DNA: TGTGCCAGCAGTGTTGGGTTTGGAAACACCATATATTTT. Protein product: CASSVGFGNTIYF.

The chain carries TRBV9 and TRBJ2-1; TRBD2 aligns across 12 bases. The germline gives CDR1 SGDLS, CDR2 YYNGEE. CDR3 length: 17 amino acids. The V segment lost 3 bases and the J segment 4 bases; nucleotides outside the gene matches: 8. The DNA for the CDR3 is TGTGCCAGCAGCGGCGACCTAGGGACTAGCGGGTACAATGAGCAGTTCTTC. Residues: CASSGDLGTSGYNEQFF.

The rearrangement uses TRBV7-2 and TRBJ2-2, with TRBD2 as a possible D gene (6 bases). The V end was cut by 1 base, the J end by 6 bases, with 9 bases between. The CDR3 covers 14 residues. CDR1 is SGHTA and CDR2 is FQGNSA in the germline V gene. This chain's CDR3 is CASSLGLVPGELFF. The CDR3 DNA reads TGTGCCAGCAGCTTAGGACTAGTTCCCGGGGAGCTGTTTTTT.

This chain uses TRBV30 with TRBJ2-1, with TRBD1 matching 7 bases. CDR1 is GTSNPN, CDR2 SVGIG, per germline (reference sequence). The V segment lost 6 bases and the J segment 5 bases; nucleotides outside the gene matches: 7. This CDR3 is 13 amino acids long. CDR3 loop: CACGQAPNNEQFF. In DNA, the CDR3 is TGTGCCTGCGGACAGGCCCCTAACAATGAGCAGTTCTTC. The variable domain in full, with the rest retrieved from reference TRBV30 and TRBJ2-1, is SQTIHQWPATLVQPVGSPLSLECTVEGTSNPNLYWYRQAAGRGLQLLFYSVGIGQISSEVPQNLSASRPQDRQFILSSKKLLLSDSGFYLCACGQAPNNEQFFGPGTRLTVL.

CDR3 sequence: CASSRQTGGSEKLFF. CDR3 DNA sequence: TGTGCCAGCAGTCGTCAGACAGGGGGCTCGGAAAAACTGTTTTTT. The V gene is TRBV6-5, the J gene TRBJ1-4, with TRBD1 matching 10 bases. Germline CDR1 MNHEY, CDR2 SVGAGI. CDR3 length: 15 amino acids. Unmatched junction bases numbered 8, after V lost 5 bases and J lost 8 bases.

The chain joins TRBV7-3 to TRBJ2-4, with D perhaps TRBD2 (5 bases). The V gene's germline CDR1 is SGHTA and CDR2 FQGTGA. Deletions cut 2 bases from V and 7 bases from J, with 6 bases between. This CDR3 is built from 12 residues. This chain's CDR3 is CASSLRGNIQYF. DNA for the CDR3: TGTGCCAGCAGCTTACGAGGGAACATTCAGTACTTC.

This clone was observed once. The chain carries TRBV4-1 and TRBJ1-1; maybe TRBD1 (5 bases). CDR3 length equals 13 residues. Germline-derived CDR1 and CDR2 are MGHRA and YSYEKL. V dropped 6 bases and J dropped 3 bases, with 11 bases sitting between them. The CDR3 DNA reads TGCGCCAGCAGGGGGACGGGGGACACTGAAGCTTTCTTT. The encoded protein is CASRGTGDTEAFF.

This chain links TRBV2 with TRBJ2-2; TRBD2 agrees at 9 bases. With V trimmed by 8 bases and J by 6 bases, 7 bases remained unmatched. The CDR3 extends over 14 amino acids. CDR1 and CDR2 (germline): SNHLY, FYNNEI. CDR3 DNA: TGTGCCAGCTGTAGCGGGAGTTTTTCCGGGGAGCTGTTTTTT. This gives the protein CASCSGSFSGELFF.

The chain has TRBV5-1 and TRBJ2-5; TRBD2 aligns across 14 bases. The ends lost 1 base at V and 5 bases at J; junction bases unmatched: 7. The CDR3 spans 17 residues. Germline CDR1 SGHRS, CDR2 YFSETQ. The CDR3 is CASSLLARTSGRETQYF. The CDR3 DNA reads TGCGCCAGCAGCTTGCTGGCCCGGACTAGCGGGAGGGAGACCCAGTACTTC.